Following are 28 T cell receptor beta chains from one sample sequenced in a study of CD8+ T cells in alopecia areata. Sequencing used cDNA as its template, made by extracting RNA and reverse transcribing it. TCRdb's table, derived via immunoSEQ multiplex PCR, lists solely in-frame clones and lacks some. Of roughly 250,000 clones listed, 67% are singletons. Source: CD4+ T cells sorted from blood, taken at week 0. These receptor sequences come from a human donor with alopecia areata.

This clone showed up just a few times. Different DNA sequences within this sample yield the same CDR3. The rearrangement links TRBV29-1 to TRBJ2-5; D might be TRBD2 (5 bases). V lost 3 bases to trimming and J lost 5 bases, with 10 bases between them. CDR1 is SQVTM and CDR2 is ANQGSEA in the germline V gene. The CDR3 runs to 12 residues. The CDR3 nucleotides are TGCAGCGTTGAGCGGGCTCAGGAGACCCAGTACTTC. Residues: CSVERAQETQYF.

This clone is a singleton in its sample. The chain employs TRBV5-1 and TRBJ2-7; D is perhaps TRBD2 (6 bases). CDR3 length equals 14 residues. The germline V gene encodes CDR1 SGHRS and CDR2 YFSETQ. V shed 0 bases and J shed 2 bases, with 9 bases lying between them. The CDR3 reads CASSLEGLPYEQYF. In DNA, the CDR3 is TGCGCCAGCAGCTTGGAGGGACTCCCCTACGAGCAGTACTTC.

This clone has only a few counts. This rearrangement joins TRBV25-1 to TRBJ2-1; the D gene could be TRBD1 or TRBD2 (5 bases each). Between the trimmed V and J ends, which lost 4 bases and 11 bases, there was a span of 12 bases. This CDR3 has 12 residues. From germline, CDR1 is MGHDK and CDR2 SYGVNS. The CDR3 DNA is TGTGCCAGCAGTGCTGATTGGGACCAGCAGTTCTTC. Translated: CASSADWDQQFF.

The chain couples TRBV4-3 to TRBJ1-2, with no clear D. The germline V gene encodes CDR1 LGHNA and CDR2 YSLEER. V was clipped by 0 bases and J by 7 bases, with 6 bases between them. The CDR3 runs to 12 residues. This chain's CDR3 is CASSQDHSGYTF. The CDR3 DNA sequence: TGCGCCAGCAGCCAAGATCATAGTGGCTACACCTTC.

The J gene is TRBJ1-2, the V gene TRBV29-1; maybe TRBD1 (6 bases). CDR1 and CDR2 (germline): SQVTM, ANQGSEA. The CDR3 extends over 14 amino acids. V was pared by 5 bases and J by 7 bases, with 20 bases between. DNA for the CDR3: TGCAGCGTTAATTCAGCAGGGGAACTATTTGGCTACACCTTC. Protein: CSVNSAGELFGYTF. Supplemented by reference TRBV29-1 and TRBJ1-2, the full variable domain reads SAVISQKPSRDICQRGTSLTIQCQVDSQVTMMFWYRQQPGQSLTLIATANQGSEATYESGFVIDKFPISRPNLTFSTLTVSNMSPEDSSIYLCSVNSAGELFGYTFGSGTRLTVV.

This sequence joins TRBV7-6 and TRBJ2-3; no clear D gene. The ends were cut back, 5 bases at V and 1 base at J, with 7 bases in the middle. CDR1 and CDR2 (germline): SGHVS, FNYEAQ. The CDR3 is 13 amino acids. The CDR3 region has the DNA TGTGCCAGCAGCCGGGCAGGCACAGATACGCAGTATTTT. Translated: CASSRAGTDTQYF.

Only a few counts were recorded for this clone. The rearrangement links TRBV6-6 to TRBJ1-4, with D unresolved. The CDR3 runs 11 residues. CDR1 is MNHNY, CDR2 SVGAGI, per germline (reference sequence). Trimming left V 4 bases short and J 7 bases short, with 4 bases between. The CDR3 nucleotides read TGTGCCAGCAGTTTATTTGAAAAACTGTTTTTT. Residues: CASSLFEKLFF.

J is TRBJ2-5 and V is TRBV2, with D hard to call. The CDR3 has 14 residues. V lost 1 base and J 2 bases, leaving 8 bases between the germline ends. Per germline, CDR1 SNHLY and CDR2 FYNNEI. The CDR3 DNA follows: TGTGCCAGCAGTGAAGTTACAGCGCAAGAGACCCAGTACTTC. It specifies CASSEVTAQETQYF.

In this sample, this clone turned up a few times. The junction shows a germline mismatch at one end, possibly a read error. The CDR3 is CASSLAVSSYNSPLHF. In nucleotides, the CDR3 is TGTGCCAGCAGCCTAGCAGTTAGCTCCTATAATTCACCCCTCCACTTT. This chain links TRBV7-6 with TRBJ1-6; D is unresolved. The CDR3 extends over 16 amino acids. In germline, CDR1 is SGHVS, CDR2 FNYEAQ.

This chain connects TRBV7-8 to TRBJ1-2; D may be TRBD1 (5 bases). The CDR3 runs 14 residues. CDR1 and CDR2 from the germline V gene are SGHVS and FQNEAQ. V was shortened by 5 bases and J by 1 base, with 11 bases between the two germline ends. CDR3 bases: TGTGCCAGCAGCCGGGGAGGGGTTAACTATGGCTACACCTTC. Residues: CASSRGGVNYGYTF.

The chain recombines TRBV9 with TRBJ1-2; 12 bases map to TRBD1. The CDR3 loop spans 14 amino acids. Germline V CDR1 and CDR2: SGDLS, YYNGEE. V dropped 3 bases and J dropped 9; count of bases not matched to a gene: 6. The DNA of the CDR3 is TGTGCCAGCAGCGCGGGACAGGGGGCGCAGAGCTACACCTTC. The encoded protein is CASSAGQGAQSYTF. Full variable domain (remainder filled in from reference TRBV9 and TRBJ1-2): DSGVTQTPKHLITATGQRVTLRCSPRSGDLSVYWYQQSLDQGLQFLIQYYNGEERAKGNILERFSAQQFPDLHSELNLSSLELGDSALYFCASSAGQGAQSYTFGSGTRLTVV.

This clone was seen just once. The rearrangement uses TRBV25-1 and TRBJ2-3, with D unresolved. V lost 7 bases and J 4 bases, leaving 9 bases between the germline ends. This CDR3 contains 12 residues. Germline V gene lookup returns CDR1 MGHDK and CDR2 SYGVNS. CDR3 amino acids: CASKDISDTQYF. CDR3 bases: TGTGCCAGCAAGGATATATCAGATACGCAGTATTTT. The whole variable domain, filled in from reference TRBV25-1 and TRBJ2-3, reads EADIYQTPRYLVIGTGKKITLECSQTMGHDKMYWYQQDPGMELHLIHYSYGVNSTEKGDLSSESTVSRIRTEHFPLTLESARPSHTSQYLCASKDISDTQYFGPGTRLTVL.

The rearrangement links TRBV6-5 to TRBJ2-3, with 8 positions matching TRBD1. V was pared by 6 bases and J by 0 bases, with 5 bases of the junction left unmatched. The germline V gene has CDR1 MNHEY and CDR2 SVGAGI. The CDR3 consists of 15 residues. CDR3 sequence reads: CASSRQGTSTDTQYF. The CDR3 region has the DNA TGTGCCAGCAGCCGACAGGGGACTAGCACAGATACGCAGTATTTT.

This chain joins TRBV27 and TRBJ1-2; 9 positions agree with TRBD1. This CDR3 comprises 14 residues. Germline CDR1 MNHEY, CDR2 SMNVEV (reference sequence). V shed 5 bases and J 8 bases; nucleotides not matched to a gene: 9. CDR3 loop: CASSTRDRAGGYTF. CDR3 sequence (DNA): TGTGCCAGCAGTACCCGGGACAGGGCCGGGGGCTACACCTTC.

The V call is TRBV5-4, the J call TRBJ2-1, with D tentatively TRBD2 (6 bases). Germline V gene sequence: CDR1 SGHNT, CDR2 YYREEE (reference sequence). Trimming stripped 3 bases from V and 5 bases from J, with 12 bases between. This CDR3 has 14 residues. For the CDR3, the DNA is TGTGCCAGCAGCTACCCCGGGAGCCACAATGAGCAGTTCTTC. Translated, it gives CASSYPGSHNEQFF. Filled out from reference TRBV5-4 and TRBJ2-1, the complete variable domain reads ETGVTQSPTHLIKTRGQQVTLRCSSQSGHNTVSWYQQALGQGPQFIFQYYREEENGRGNFPPRFSGLQFPNYSSELNVNALELDDSALYLCASSYPGSHNEQFFGPGTRLTVL.

The CDR3 DNA reads TGCAGCGTAACAGATACCTATGGCTACACCTTC. As protein: CSVTDTYGYTF. The chain joins TRBV29-1 to TRBJ1-2; D unclear. V gave up 6 bases and J gave up 4 bases, with 9 bases separating them. Germline CDR1 is SQVTM and CDR2 is ANQGSEA. The CDR3 runs 11 residues.

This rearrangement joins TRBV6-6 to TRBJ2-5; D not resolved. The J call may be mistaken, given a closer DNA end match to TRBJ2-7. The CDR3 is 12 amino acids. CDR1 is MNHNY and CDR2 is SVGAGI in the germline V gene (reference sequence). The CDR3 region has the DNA TGTGCCAGCAGACCCAGCCGGTACGAGCAGTACTTC. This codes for CASRPSRYEQYF.

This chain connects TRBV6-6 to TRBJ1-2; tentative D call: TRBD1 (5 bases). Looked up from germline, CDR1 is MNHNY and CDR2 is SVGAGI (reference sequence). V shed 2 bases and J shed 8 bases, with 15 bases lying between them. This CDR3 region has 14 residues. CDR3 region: CASSYGQGRSGYTF. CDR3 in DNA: TGTGCCAGCAGTTACGGCCAGGGTCGTTCCGGCTACACCTTC.

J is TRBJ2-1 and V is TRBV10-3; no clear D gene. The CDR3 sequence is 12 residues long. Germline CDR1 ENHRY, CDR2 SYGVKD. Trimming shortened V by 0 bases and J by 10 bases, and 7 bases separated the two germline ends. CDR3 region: CAISESRLEQFF. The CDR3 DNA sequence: TGTGCCATCAGTGAGTCGAGGCTAGAGCAGTTCTTC.

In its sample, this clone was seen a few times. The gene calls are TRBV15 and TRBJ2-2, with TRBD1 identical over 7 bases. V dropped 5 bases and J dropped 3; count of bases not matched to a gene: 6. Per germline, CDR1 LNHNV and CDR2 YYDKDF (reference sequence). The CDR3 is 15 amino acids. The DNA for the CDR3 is TGTGCCACCAGCCGTAACAGGGGCGACACCGGGGAGCTGTTTTTT. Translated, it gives CATSRNRGDTGELFF. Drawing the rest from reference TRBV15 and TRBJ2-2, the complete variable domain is DAMVIQNPRYQVTQFGKPVTLSCSQTLNHNVMYWYQQKSSQAPKLLFHYYDKDFNNEADTPDNFQSRRPNTSFCFLDIRSPGLGDTAMYLCATSRNRGDTGELFFGEGSRLTVL.

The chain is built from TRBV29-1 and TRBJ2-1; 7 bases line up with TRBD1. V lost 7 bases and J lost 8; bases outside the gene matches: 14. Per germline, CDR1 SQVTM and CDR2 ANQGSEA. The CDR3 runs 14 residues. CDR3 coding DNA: TGCAGCGCGACAGGGACAGATATAATCTATGAGCAGTTCTTC. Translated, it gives CSATGTDIIYEQFF.

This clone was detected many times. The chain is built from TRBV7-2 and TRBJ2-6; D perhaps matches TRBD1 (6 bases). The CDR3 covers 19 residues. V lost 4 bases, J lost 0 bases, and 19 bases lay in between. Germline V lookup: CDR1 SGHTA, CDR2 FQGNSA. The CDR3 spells CASSSRRRQALSGANVLTF. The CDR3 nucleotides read TGTGCCAGCAGCTCCCGGAGAAGACAGGCGCTCTCTGGGGCCAACGTCCTGACTTTC.

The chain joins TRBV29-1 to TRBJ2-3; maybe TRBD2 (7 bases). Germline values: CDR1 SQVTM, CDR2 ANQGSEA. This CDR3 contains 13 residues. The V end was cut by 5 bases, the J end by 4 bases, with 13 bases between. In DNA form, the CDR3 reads TGCAGCGTTCGAGGGGGGGTCGCAGATACGCAGTATTTT. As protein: CSVRGGVADTQYF.

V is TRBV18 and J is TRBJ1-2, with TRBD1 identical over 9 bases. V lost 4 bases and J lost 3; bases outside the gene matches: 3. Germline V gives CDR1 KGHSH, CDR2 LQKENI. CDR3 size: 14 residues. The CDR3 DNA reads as TGTGCCAGCTCACTCCGGGACAGGGACTATGGCTACACCTTC. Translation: CASSLRDRDYGYTF.

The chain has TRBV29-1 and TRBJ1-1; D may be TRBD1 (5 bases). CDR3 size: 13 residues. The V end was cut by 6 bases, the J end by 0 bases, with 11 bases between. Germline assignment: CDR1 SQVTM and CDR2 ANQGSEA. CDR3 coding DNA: TGCAGCGTGGGGCTGAATTTGAACACTGAAGCTTTCTTT. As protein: CSVGLNLNTEAFF. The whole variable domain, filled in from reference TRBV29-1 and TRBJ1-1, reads SAVISQKPSRDICQRGTSLTIQCQVDSQVTMMFWYRQQPGQSLTLIATANQGSEATYESGFVIDKFPISRPNLTFSTLTVSNMSPEDSSIYLCSVGLNLNTEAFFGQGTRLTVV.

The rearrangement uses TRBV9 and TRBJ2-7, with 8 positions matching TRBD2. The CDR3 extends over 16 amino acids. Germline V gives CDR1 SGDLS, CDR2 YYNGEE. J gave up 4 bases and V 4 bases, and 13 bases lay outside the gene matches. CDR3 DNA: TGTGCCAGCAGCCCAGACCCCGGGGCGGGGGGATACGAGCAGTACTTC. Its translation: CASSPDPGAGGYEQYF.

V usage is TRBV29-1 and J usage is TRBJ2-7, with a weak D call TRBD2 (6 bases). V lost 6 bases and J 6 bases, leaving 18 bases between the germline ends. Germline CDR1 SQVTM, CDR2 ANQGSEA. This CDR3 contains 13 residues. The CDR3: CSVRRERGGEQYF. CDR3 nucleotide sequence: TGCAGCGTCCGACGGGAGCGAGGAGGCGAGCAGTACTTC.

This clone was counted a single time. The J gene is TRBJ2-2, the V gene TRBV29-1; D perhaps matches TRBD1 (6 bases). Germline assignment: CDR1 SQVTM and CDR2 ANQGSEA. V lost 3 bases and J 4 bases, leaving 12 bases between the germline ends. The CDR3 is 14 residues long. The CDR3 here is CSVDTGTLTGELFF. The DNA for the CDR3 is TGCAGCGTTGATACAGGGACCCTCACCGGGGAGCTGTTTTTT.